What follows are 22 T cell receptor beta chains derived from one specimen sequenced in a study of blood T cell repertoires in COVID-19. Some clones are missing from TCRdb's copy, which holds only in-frame ones; the method was immunoSEQ multiplex PCR. The data show some 150,000 clones, 70% to 90% seen once. Sample: peripheral blood. These receptors were obtained from a man between 40 and 49 years old with acute or convalescent COVID-19.

V and J are TRBV5-1 and TRBJ1-1, with D maybe TRBD1 (5 bases). Trimming removed 4 bases from V and 4 bases from J, with 11 bases in between. The CDR3 runs 13 residues. In germline, CDR1 is SGHRS, CDR2 YFSETQ. The CDR3 sequence is CASSTAGFTEAFF. The DNA of the CDR3 is TGCGCCAGCAGCACCGCAGGGTTCACTGAAGCTTTCTTT.

The V and J genes are TRBV30 and TRBJ2-2, with 9 bases identical to TRBD1. From germline, CDR1 is GTSNPN and CDR2 SVGIG (reference sequence). After removal of 5 bases from V and 1 base from J, the junction contained 5 bases not matched to a gene. The CDR3 is 15 amino acids. As DNA, the CDR3 is TGTGCCTGGGGCCGGGACAGGGTGAACACCGGGGAGCTGTTTTTT. Amino acids: CAWGRDRVNTGELFF.

V usage is TRBV9 and J usage is TRBJ1-4, with 8 bases lining up with TRBD1. This CDR3 has 15 amino acids. From germline, CDR1 is SGDLS and CDR2 YYNGEE. J gave up 5 bases and V 3 bases, and 6 bases lay outside the gene matches. The CDR3 nucleotides are TGTGCCAGCAGCGCAGACGGGACAGGAAATGAAAAACTGTTTTTT. As protein: CASSADGTGNEKLFF. Supplemented by reference TRBV9 and TRBJ1-4, the full variable domain reads DSGVTQTPKHLITATGQRVTLRCSPRSGDLSVYWYQQSLDQGLQFLIQYYNGEERAKGNILERFSAQQFPDLHSELNLSSLELGDSALYFCASSADGTGNEKLFFGSGTQLSVL.

This clone was picked up one time. The chain carries TRBV2 and TRBJ2-5, with D hard to call. The CDR3 sequence is 14 residues long. V was cut by 6 bases and J by 0 bases, with 11 bases left in between. Germline assignment: CDR1 SNHLY and CDR2 FYNNEI. The DNA of the CDR3 is TGTGCCAGCAGGTACCACAGCAACCAAGAGACCCAGTACTTC. It specifies CASRYHSNQETQYF.

This chain uses TRBV7-3 with TRBJ1-2; TRBD1 matches 7 bases. Germline-derived CDR1 and CDR2 are SGHTA and FQGTGA. With 5 bases clipped from V and 0 bases from J, the junction kept 9 bases outside the gene matches. CDR3 size: 16 residues. Here the CDR3 DNA reads TGTGCCAGCAGCCCTGACAGGGTAACGGCTAACTATGGCTACACCTTC. Its translation: CASSPDRVTANYGYTF.

This clone has a handful of counts. The chain recombines TRBV6-6 with TRBJ1-1, with D uncertain. The germline CDR1 and CDR2 sequences are MNHNY and SVGAGI (reference sequence). Trimming shortened V by 7 bases and J by 8 bases, and 11 bases separated the two germline ends. The CDR3 totals 11 residues. CDR3 region: CASNLAAEAFF. The CDR3 DNA reads as TGTGCCAGCAACCTAGCAGCGGAAGCTTTCTTT.

The chain carries TRBV3-1 (or the pseudogene TRBV3-2) and TRBJ1-2; a weak D match, TRBD1 (6 bases). CDR1 is LGHDT, CDR2 YNNKEL, per germline (reference sequence). This CDR3 contains 15 residues. Trimming shortened V by 0 bases and J by 8 bases, and 16 bases separated the two germline ends. The CDR3 DNA reads as TGTGCCAGCAGCCAAGAAGGAGCGACGGGGGGCGGCTACACCTTC. Protein sequence: CASSQEGATGGGYTF.

This chain connects TRBV7-2 to TRBJ2-7, with a possible D match to TRBD1 (6 bases). Between the trimmed V and J ends, which lost 5 bases and 5 bases, there was a span of 16 bases. The germline gives CDR1 SGHTA, CDR2 FQGNSA. The CDR3 contains 14 residues. DNA of the CDR3: TGTGCCAGCAGCCCCAAGGCAGGGGCAGACGAGCAGTACTTC. As protein: CASSPKAGADEQYF.

The CDR3 sequence is CASSIVGGPGELFF. As DNA, the CDR3 is TGTGCCAGTAGTATAGTCGGAGGGCCCGGGGAGCTGTTTTTT. The chain joins TRBV19 to TRBJ2-2; possible D gene TRBD2, 6 bases. Trimming removed 1 base from V and 6 bases from J, with 9 bases in between. This CDR3 comprises 14 residues. Germline V gene sequence: CDR1 LNHDA, CDR2 SQIVND (reference sequence).

The rearrangement uses TRBV30 and TRBJ1-1, with TRBD1 as a possible D gene (6 bases). The CDR3 consists of 13 residues. Germline lookup yields CDR1 GTSNPN and CDR2 SVGIG (reference sequence). V lost 2 bases to trimming and J lost 6 bases, with 13 bases between them. DNA for the CDR3: TGTGCCTGGAGTCTACAGCCAGGGGCTGAAGCTTTCTTT. Translated, it gives CAWSLQPGAEAFF.

The chain employs TRBV2 and TRBJ2-7, with D tentatively TRBD1 (6 bases). Trimming pared 6 bases from V and 4 bases from J, leaving 10 bases between. The germline gives CDR1 SNHLY, CDR2 FYNNEI. This CDR3 has 12 amino acids. CDR3 loop: CASRPTGYEQYF. The CDR3 region has the DNA TGTGCCAGCAGGCCCACAGGGTACGAGCAGTACTTC.

The V and J genes are TRBV9 and TRBJ2-6; D possibly corresponds to TRBD2 (5 bases). Trimming took 3 bases from V and 0 from J, leaving 10 bases between them. The CDR3 contains 16 residues. The germline gives CDR1 SGDLS, CDR2 YYNGEE. The CDR3, as DNA: TGTGCCAGCAGCGGACTACGAACCTCTGGGGCCAACGTCCTGACTTTC. Translating it yields CASSGLRTSGANVLTF.

The sample holds a few counts of this clone. Other nucleotide sequences in the sample specify the same CDR3. The rearrangement links TRBV5-1 to TRBJ1-2, with 10 bases identical to TRBD1. V was pared by 4 bases and J by 2 bases, with 2 bases of the junction left unmatched. The CDR3 length is 14 residues. CDR1 and CDR2 (germline): SGHRS, YFSETQ. The CDR3 region has the DNA TGCGCCAGCAGCACGGACAGGGGGAACTATGGCTACACCTTC. It yields the protein CASSTDRGNYGYTF. The whole variable domain, filled in from reference TRBV5-1 and TRBJ1-2, reads KAGVTQTPRYLIKTRGQQVTLSCSPISGHRSVSWYQQTPGQGLQFLFEYFSETQRNKGNFPGRFSGRQFSNSRSEMNVSTLELGDSALYLCASSTDRGNYGYTFGSGTRLTVV.

The chain uses TRBV2 and TRBJ2-7, with D perhaps matching TRBD1 (6 bases). Trimming took 6 bases from V and 9 from J, leaving 21 bases between them. The germline gives CDR1 SNHLY, CDR2 FYNNEI. The CDR3 runs 14 residues. In DNA form, the CDR3 reads TGTGCCAGCAGGTTAGAGGACAGCAGTATCGGGCAGTACTTC. Amino acid sequence: CASRLEDSSIGQYF.

The gene calls are TRBV6-1 and TRBJ1-1, with unresolved D. V shed 2 bases and J shed 3 bases, with 13 bases lying between them. Per the germline V gene, CDR1 is MNHNS and CDR2 is SASEGT. The CDR3 length is 15 residues. This chain's CDR3 is CASSEPGRWDTEAFF. As DNA, the CDR3 is TGTGCCAGCAGTGAACCGGGGAGATGGGACACTGAAGCTTTCTTT.

The chain recombines TRBV5-4 with TRBJ2-5; 9 nucleotides match TRBD2. Looked up from germline, CDR1 is SGHNT and CDR2 is YYREEE (reference sequence). Unmatched junction bases numbered 14, after V lost 4 bases and J lost 4 bases. The CDR3 extends over 17 amino acids. CDR3: CASSESGRGGARETQYF. As DNA, the CDR3 is TGTGCCAGCAGCGAGAGTGGGCGCGGGGGGGCCCGAGAGACCCAGTACTTC.

The chain combines TRBV19 with TRBJ1-5, with 8 bases aligning to TRBD1. Germline CDR1 is LNHDA and CDR2 is SQIVND (reference sequence). The CDR3 runs to 14 residues. The junction had 6 bases not matched to a gene; V was cut back by 5 bases and J by 6 bases. The CDR3 is CASSVRGPLQPQHF. DNA for the CDR3: TGTGCCAGTAGTGTCAGGGGGCCTCTTCAGCCCCAGCATTTT.

The genes are TRBV15 and TRBJ1-1; D not certain. Trimming took off 0 bases at V and 1 base at J, with 12 bases between the two ends. The CDR3 is 16 amino acids. Germline V lookup: CDR1 LNHNV, CDR2 YYDKDF (reference sequence). The CDR3: CATSRDLLRGNTEAFF. The CDR3 coding sequence is TGTGCCACCAGCAGAGACCTCTTACGGGGGAACACTGAAGCTTTCTTT.

The chain carries TRBV7-9 and TRBJ2-7, with no clear D. Trimming pared 1 base from V and 2 bases from J, leaving 12 bases between. The germline V gene has CDR1 SEHNR and CDR2 FQNEAQ (reference sequence). This CDR3 has 15 amino acids. The CDR3 DNA reads TGTGCCAGCAGCTTAGGTCAGGTTATTCCCTACGAGCAGTACTTC. Protein product: CASSLGQVIPYEQYF.

V and J are TRBV18 and TRBJ1-1, with 12 bases lining up with TRBD1. CDR1 and CDR2 from the germline V gene are KGHSH and LQKENI. There are 17 residues in the CDR3. The V segment lost 6 bases and the J segment 5 bases; nucleotides outside the gene matches: 13. CDR3 nucleotides: TGTGCCAGCTCGCCTCCCGCCGGGACAGGGGGCTTAACTGAAGCTTTCTTT. It encodes CASSPPAGTGGLTEAFF.

The V and J genes are TRBV7-9 and TRBJ1-3, with TRBD1 matching over 7 bases. CDR1 and CDR2 from the germline V gene are SEHNR and FQNEAQ (reference sequence). There are 15 residues in the CDR3. J lost 2 bases, V lost 2 bases, and 3 bases had no gene match. The CDR3 DNA sequence: TGTGCCAGCAGCTTAAGTCAGGGGGCTGGAAACACCATATATTTT. Amino acid sequence: CASSLSQGAGNTIYF.

V is TRBV12-3 or TRBV12-4 and J is TRBJ1-2, with TRBD1 as a possible D gene (5 bases). The CDR3 is made up of 13 amino acids. Trimming removed 6 bases from V and 1 base from J, with 9 bases in between. The CDR3 region has the DNA TGTGCCAGCAGCCGGGGGGATAACTATGGCTACACCTTC. This sequence encodes CASSRGDNYGYTF.